This T cell receptor beta chain was captured in a study of T cell clones after liver transplantation. Study details: HCV positivity affected three of eight recipients; the rest lacked autoimmune or viral indications. Findings of the study overall: Conclusions were preliminary, with small, heterogeneous patient groups.

Details on this clone: As yet, its antigen is unknown.

Assay: immunoSEQ multiplex PCR; the TCRdb copy retains only in-frame clones and omits some. The profile covers fewer than 65,000 clones, with under 85% appearing a single time and 8% to 10% taken by the ten largest. Sorting of unstimulated PBMCs yielded separate CD3+CD4+ and CD3+CD8+ fractions. V was clipped by 5 bases and J by 8 bases, with 14 bases between them. Germline loops: CDR1 SGHDT, CDR2 YYEEEE. CDR3 size: 14 residues. Here the sequenced sample was CD4+ T cells from blood, taken at the 22-month timepoint. The receptor comes from a human patient who received a liver transplant. The T cells may come from the graft donor. The J gene is TRBJ1-6, the V gene TRBV5-6; D may be TRBD1 (5 bases). CDR3 coding DNA: TGTGCCAGCAGTCTCTCCAGGGCGGATTCACCCCTCCACTTT. It yields the protein CASSLSRADSPLHF. Variable domain in full (rest from reference TRBV5-6 and TRBJ1-6): DAGVTQSPTHLIKTRGQQVTLRCSPKSGHDTVSWYQQALGQGPQFIFQYYEEEERQRGNFPDRFSGHQFPNYSSELNVNALLLGDSALYLCASSLSRADSPLHFGNGTRLTVT.